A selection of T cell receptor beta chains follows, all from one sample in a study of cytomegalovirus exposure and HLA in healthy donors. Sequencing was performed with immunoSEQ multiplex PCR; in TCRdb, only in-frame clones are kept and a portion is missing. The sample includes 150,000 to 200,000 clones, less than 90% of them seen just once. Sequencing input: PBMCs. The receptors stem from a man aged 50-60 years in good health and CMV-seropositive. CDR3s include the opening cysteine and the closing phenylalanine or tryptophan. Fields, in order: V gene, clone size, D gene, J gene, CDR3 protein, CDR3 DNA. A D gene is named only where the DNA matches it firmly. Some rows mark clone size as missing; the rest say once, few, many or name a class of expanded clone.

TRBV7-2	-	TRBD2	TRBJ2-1	CASSSLTSGTYNEQFF	TGTGCCAGCAGCTCCTTGACTAGCGGGACCTACAATGAGCAGTTCTTC
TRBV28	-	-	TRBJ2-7	CASNVASSEQYF	TGTGCCAGCAACGTAGCGTCCTCCGAGCAGTACTTC
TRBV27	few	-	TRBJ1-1	CASRPSYGQGVGAFF	TGTGCCAGCAGGCCCTCATACGGGCAGGGTGTCGGAGCTTTCTTT
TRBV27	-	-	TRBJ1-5	CASTPLGSNQPQHF	TGTGCCAGCACCCCCCTCGGGAGCAATCAGCCCCAGCATTTT
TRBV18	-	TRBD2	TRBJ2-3	CASSPGLAGTLVSTDTQYF	TGTGCCAGCTCACCTGGGCTAGCGGGGACCCTAGTGAGCACAGATACGCAGTATTTT
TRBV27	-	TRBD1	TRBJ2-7	CASSFTGTGAHEQYF	TGTGCCAGCAGTTTTACCGGGACAGGGGCCCACGAGCAGTACTTC
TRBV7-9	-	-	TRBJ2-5	CASSVLGETQYF	TGTGCCAGCAGCGTCCTTGGCGAGACCCAGTACTTC
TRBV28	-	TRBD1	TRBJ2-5	CASRPGGETQYF	TGTGCCAGCAGGCCAGGGGGAGAGACCCAGTACTTC
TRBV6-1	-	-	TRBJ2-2	CASSPTRGDRELFF	TGTGCCAGCAGCCCAACCCGGGGAGACCGGGAGCTGTTTTTT
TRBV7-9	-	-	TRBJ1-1	CASSQGLGKNTEAFF	TGTGCCAGCAGCCAGGGGTTGGGGAAGAACACTGAAGCTTTCTTT
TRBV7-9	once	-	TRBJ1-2	CASSSLPALVDNGYTF	TGTGCCAGCAGCTCTTTGCCAGCCCTGGTGGACAATGGCTACACCTTC
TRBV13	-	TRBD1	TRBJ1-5	CASSNGTGDSNQPQHF	TGTGCCAGCAGCAACGGGACAGGGGATAGCAATCAGCCCCAGCATTTT
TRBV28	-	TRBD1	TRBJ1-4	CASRGSDRVGEKLFF	TGTGCCAGCAGGGGATCTGACAGGGTGGGGGAAAAACTGTTTTTT
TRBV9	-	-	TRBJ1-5	CASSACRVIQPQHF	TGTGCCAGCAGCGCATGCAGGGTGATACAGCCCCAGCATTTT
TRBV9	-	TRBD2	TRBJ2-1	CASSDFSGSYNEQFF	TGTGCCAGCAGCGATTTTAGCGGGAGTTACAATGAGCAGTTCTTC
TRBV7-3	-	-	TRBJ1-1	CASSSLRNTEAFF	TGTGCCAGCAGCTCCCTGAGGAACACTGAAGCTTTCTTT
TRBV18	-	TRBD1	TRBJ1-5	CASSPTGKEDQPQHF	TGTGCCAGCTCACCGACAGGGAAGGAAGATCAGCCCCAGCATTTT